The clone carrying this T cell receptor beta chain has ten or more counts. What it binds is unknown. These data are taken from a study of T cell repertoires in cytomegalovirus infection. Background on the study: Public TCR beta signatures marked donors with CMV infection and the matching HLA. Findings and caveats of the study: What dominated the ex vivo response were HLA-C-restricted CMV-specific TCR beta clonotypes. Accumulated public TCR beta family frequency recognized individuals carrying CMV together with the relevant HLA.

Trimming took off 3 bases at V and 10 bases at J, with 10 bases between the two ends. This CDR3 has 12 residues. The germline V gene encodes CDR1 SGHTA and CDR2 FQGNSA. TCRdb processed the reads anew with MiXCR; each CDR3 protein has one entry. The sample includes 510,000 or so distinct CDR3 sequences, about 25% of them seen just once. This TCR was sampled from a human donor in good health (CMV status not recorded). Some clones in this sample may be carry-over from other donors' samples. The V call is TRBV7-2, the J call TRBJ1-5; D remains ambiguous. The material sequenced was PBMCs. The DNA for the CDR3 is TGTGCCAGCAGCTTGGGCGGCCCCCCCCAGCATTTT. It translates to CASSLGGPPQHF.